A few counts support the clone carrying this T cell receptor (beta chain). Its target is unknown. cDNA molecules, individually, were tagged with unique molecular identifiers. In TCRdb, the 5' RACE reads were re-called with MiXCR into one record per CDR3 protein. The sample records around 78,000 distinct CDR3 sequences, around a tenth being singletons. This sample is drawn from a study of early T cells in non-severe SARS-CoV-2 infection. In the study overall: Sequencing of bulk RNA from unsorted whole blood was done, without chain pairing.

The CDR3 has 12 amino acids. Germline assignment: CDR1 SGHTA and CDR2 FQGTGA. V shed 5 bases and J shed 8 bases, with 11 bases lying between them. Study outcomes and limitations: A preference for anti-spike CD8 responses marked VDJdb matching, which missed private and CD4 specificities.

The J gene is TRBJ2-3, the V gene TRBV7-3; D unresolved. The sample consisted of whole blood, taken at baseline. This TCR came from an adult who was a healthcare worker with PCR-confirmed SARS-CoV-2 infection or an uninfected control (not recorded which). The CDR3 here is CASSPGLGTQYF. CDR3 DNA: TGTGCCAGCAGCCCTGGGCTTGGTACGCAGTATTTT. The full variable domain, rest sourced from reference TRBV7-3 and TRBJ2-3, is GAGVSQTPSNKVTEKGKYVELRCDPISGHTALYWYRQSLGQGPEFLIYFQGTGAADDSGLPNDRFFAVRPEGSVSTLKIQRTERGDSAVYLCASSPGLGTQYFGPGTRLTVL.